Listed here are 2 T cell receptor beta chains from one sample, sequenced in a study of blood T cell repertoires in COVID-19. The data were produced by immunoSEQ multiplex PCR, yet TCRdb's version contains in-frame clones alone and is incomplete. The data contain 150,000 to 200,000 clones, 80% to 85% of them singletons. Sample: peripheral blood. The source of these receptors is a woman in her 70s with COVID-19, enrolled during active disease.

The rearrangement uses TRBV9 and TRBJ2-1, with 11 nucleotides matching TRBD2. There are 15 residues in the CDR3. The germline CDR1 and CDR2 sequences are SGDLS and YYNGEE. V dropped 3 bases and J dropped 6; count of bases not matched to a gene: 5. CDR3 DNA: TGTGCCAGCAGCGGAGGACTAGCGGGTCCCAATGAGCAGTTCTTC. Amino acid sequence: CASSGGLAGPNEQFF.

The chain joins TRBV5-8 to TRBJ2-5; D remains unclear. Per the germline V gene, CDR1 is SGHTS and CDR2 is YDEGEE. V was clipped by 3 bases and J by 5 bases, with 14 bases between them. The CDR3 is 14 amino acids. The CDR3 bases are TGTGCCAGCAGCTCCCCGCCCACCGGGGAGACCCAGTACTTC. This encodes CASSSPPTGETQYF.